This T cell receptor beta chain was found in a study of T cell responses to AZD1222 COVID-19 vaccine. Overall study findings and caveats: It should be noted that donors were predominantly white British and more often female, and clonal diversity was possibly underestimated.

In the case of this clone: Its antigen remains unidentified.

TCRdb's copy holds only in-frame clones and misses some; the assay was immunoSEQ multiplex PCR. This table holds 150,000 to 200,000 clones, about nine tenths found once. This CDR3 spans 15 amino acids. The V and J ends lost 0 bases and 3 bases respectively, with 12 bases between them. Germline CDR1 LGHDT, CDR2 YNNKEL (reference sequence). The clonotype originates from an adult in good health. The rearrangement joins TRBV3-1 (or the pseudogene TRBV3-2) to TRBJ2-7, with D possibly matching TRBD2 (6 bases). Sample: peripheral blood, taken on day 0 of AZD1222 vaccination. DNA of the CDR3: TGTGCCAGCAGCCAAGATAGGCGGGGAAACTACGAGCAGTACTTC. Translated, it gives CASSQDRRGNYEQYF.